This is a list of T cell receptor beta chains from one sample in a study of lymphopenia after photon versus proton radiotherapy. TCRdb's copy holds only in-frame clones and misses some; the assay was immunoSEQ multiplex PCR. The sample consists of some 170,000 clones, approximately 91% of them appearing once. Sample: peripheral blood, taken from a patient treated with photon-based radiotherapy. These TCRs come from a man aged 50 to 59 with gastric cancer. CDR3s include the opening cysteine and the closing phenylalanine or tryptophan. Each record gives: CDR3 DNA, CDR3 protein, clone size, V gene, J gene, D gene. D genes are given only for firm matches. A clone size is listed for some rows: how often the clone was seen (once, few, many), or a class if it is expanded.

cdr3_nt: TGTGCCAGCAGTGACCTGACAGGGGCCAATCAGCCCCAGCATTTT
cdr3_aa: CASSDLTGANQPQHF
clone_size: once
v_call: TRBV6-1
j_call: TRBJ1-5
d_call: TRBD1

cdr3_nt: TGCGCCAGCAGCTTCAGCGGGCGTAACTCCTACAATGAGCAGTTCTTC
cdr3_aa: CASSFSGRNSYNEQFF
clone_size: NA
v_call: TRBV5-1
j_call: TRBJ2-1
d_call: NA

cdr3_nt: TGCGCCAGCAGTAAAGGTCCGGGACAGGGGTACAATGAGCAGTTCTTC
cdr3_aa: CASSKGPGQGYNEQFF
clone_size: NA
v_call: TRBV5-1
j_call: TRBJ2-1
d_call: TRBD1

cdr3_nt: TGTGCCAGCAGCTCCTCTTTCGTGGCGGGAGGGCCCACTGAGCAGTTCTTC
cdr3_aa: CASSSSFVAGGPTEQFF
clone_size: once
v_call: TRBV7-7
j_call: TRBJ2-1
d_call: TRBD2

cdr3_nt: TGTGCCAGCAGCGTAGTCCAAGGCTGGGGCTACACCTTC
cdr3_aa: CASSVVQGWGYTF
clone_size: few
v_call: TRBV9
j_call: TRBJ1-2
d_call: NA

cdr3_nt: TGTGCCAGCAGCTCAGAGGGTAGAGGCGAGCAGTACTTC
cdr3_aa: CASSSEGRGEQYF
clone_size: NA
v_call: TRBV4-2
j_call: TRBJ2-7
d_call: NA

cdr3_nt: TGTGCCAGCAGGGCCCCTCCGACTTCCTACGAGCAGTACTTC
cdr3_aa: CASRAPPTSYEQYF
clone_size: few
v_call: TRBV2
j_call: TRBJ2-7
d_call: NA

cdr3_nt: TGCGCCAGCAGCCAGGGAGCGGGAGGGCCAAGGCCAGATACGCAGTATTTT
cdr3_aa: CASSQGAGGPRPDTQYF
clone_size: once
v_call: TRBV4-1
j_call: TRBJ2-3
d_call: TRBD2

cdr3_nt: TGTGCCAGCAGCATCCGGACTAGCGGGAAAACCGGGGAGCTGTTTTTT
cdr3_aa: CASSIRTSGKTGELFF
clone_size: NA
v_call: TRBV7-2
j_call: TRBJ2-2
d_call: TRBD2

cdr3_nt: TGCGCCAGCAGCCTGGACAGGGGGCGTGGGACAGATACGCAGTATTTT
cdr3_aa: CASSLDRGRGTDTQYF
clone_size: NA
v_call: TRBV5-1
j_call: TRBJ2-3
d_call: TRBD1

cdr3_nt: TGTGCCTGGAGCGACGGACAGGGTAACACCGGGGAGCTGTTTTTT
cdr3_aa: CAWSDGQGNTGELFF
clone_size: once
v_call: TRBV30
j_call: TRBJ2-2
d_call: TRBD1

cdr3_nt: TGTGCCAGCAGCCCGACAGGGGCGACCTCCACAGATACGCAGTATTTT
cdr3_aa: CASSPTGATSTDTQYF
clone_size: once
v_call: TRBV7-9
j_call: TRBJ2-3
d_call: TRBD1

cdr3_nt: TGCGCCAGCAGCCAAGAGGCTAGCGGGAGCCCAGATACGCAGTATTTT
cdr3_aa: CASSQEASGSPDTQYF
clone_size: once
v_call: TRBV4-3
j_call: TRBJ2-3
d_call: TRBD2

cdr3_nt: TGTGCCAGCAGTTATGGGGGGGACACAGATACGCAGTATTTT
cdr3_aa: CASSYGGDTDTQYF
clone_size: NA
v_call: TRBV11-3
j_call: TRBJ2-3
d_call: TRBD2

cdr3_nt: TGTGCCAGCAGTTACGTGGGGGGCGGTGGAAACACCATATATTTT
cdr3_aa: CASSYVGGGGNTIYF
clone_size: NA
v_call: TRBV6-6
j_call: TRBJ1-3
d_call: NA

cdr3_nt: TGTGCCAGCTCACCGGGGTTGGGTGAAAAACTGTTTTTT
cdr3_aa: CASSPGLGEKLFF
clone_size: NA
v_call: TRBV18
j_call: TRBJ1-4
d_call: NA

cdr3_nt: TGTGCCAGCTCCGTTTCGGGGGACGAAAAACTGTTTTTT
cdr3_aa: CASSVSGDEKLFF
clone_size: NA
v_call: TRBV18
j_call: TRBJ1-4
d_call: NA

cdr3_nt: TGTGCCTGGAGTGTGGGGCTATCGCTTGAAAAACTGTTTTTT
cdr3_aa: CAWSVGLSLEKLFF
clone_size: NA
v_call: TRBV30
j_call: TRBJ1-4
d_call: NA

cdr3_nt: TGTGCCATCAGTGGAGACGGCAACAATCAGCCCCAGCATTTT
cdr3_aa: CAISGDGNNQPQHF
clone_size: NA
v_call: TRBV10-3
j_call: TRBJ1-5
d_call: NA

cdr3_nt: TGTGCCAGCAGTTTGAGACTAGCGGGAGCAATAACCTTGGGGAATGAGCAGTTCTTC
cdr3_aa: CASSLRLAGAITLGNEQFF
clone_size: NA
v_call: TRBV27
j_call: TRBJ2-1
d_call: TRBD2

cdr3_nt: TGTGCCAGCAGCTCGACTAGCGGGAGTGAGACCCAGTACTTC
cdr3_aa: CASSSTSGSETQYF
clone_size: NA
v_call: TRBV13
j_call: TRBJ2-5
d_call: TRBD2

cdr3_nt: TGTGCCTGGAGTGTACAGGGCAGCGGGGAGCTGTTTTTT
cdr3_aa: CAWSVQGSGELFF
clone_size: NA
v_call: TRBV30
j_call: TRBJ2-2
d_call: NA

cdr3_nt: TGTGCCAGCAGCTTGGATAATAGCGGGAAAGAGACCCAGTACTTC
cdr3_aa: CASSLDNSGKETQYF
clone_size: NA
v_call: TRBV5-6
j_call: TRBJ2-5
d_call: TRBD2

cdr3_nt: TGTGCCAGCAGCTTAGAGCTAGCGGGGGAAGGTGGGCCCTCCTACGAGCAGTACTTC
cdr3_aa: CASSLELAGEGGPSYEQYF
clone_size: NA
v_call: TRBV7-8
j_call: TRBJ2-7
d_call: TRBD2

cdr3_nt: TGTGCCAGCAGTTTTGCGGATGGGGGGGACACCGGGGAGCTGTTTTTT
cdr3_aa: CASSFADGGDTGELFF
clone_size: NA
v_call: TRBV27
j_call: TRBJ2-2
d_call: TRBD2

cdr3_nt: TGCGCCAGCAGCCAAGGACAGTTCTTCTCCTACAATGAGCAGTTCTTC
cdr3_aa: CASSQGQFFSYNEQFF
clone_size: once
v_call: TRBV4-1
j_call: TRBJ2-1
d_call: NA

cdr3_nt: TGTGCCAGCAGTCCAGGGGTCCACAATGAGCAGTTCTTC
cdr3_aa: CASSPGVHNEQFF
clone_size: NA
v_call: TRBV2
j_call: TRBJ2-1
d_call: NA

cdr3_nt: TGCGCCAGCAGCTTGGGAGGAGCGGGAGGGCAAGAGACCCAGTACTTC
cdr3_aa: CASSLGGAGGQETQYF
clone_size: once
v_call: TRBV5-1
j_call: TRBJ2-5
d_call: TRBD2

cdr3_nt: TGTGCCAGCAGCCCGCCGGGACAGGCCTATGGCTACACCTTC
cdr3_aa: CASSPPGQAYGYTF
clone_size: NA
v_call: TRBV9
j_call: TRBJ1-2
d_call: TRBD1

cdr3_nt: TGTGCCAGCAGCTTAAGTGGACTAGCGGGAGGAGATACGCAGTATTTT
cdr3_aa: CASSLSGLAGGDTQYF
clone_size: NA
v_call: TRBV11-3
j_call: TRBJ2-3
d_call: TRBD2

cdr3_nt: TGTGCCAGCAGCTTAGTCGGGGCGGAATATGGCTACACCTTC
cdr3_aa: CASSLVGAEYGYTF
clone_size: NA
v_call: TRBV7-2
j_call: TRBJ1-2
d_call: NA

cdr3_nt: TGTGCCAGTAGTGCAAACAGGGGGGGAGACTATGGCTACACCTTC
cdr3_aa: CASSANRGGDYGYTF
clone_size: NA
v_call: TRBV19
j_call: TRBJ1-2
d_call: TRBD1

cdr3_nt: TGTGCCATCAGTGAGACAGGGTCCTACGAGCAGTACTTC
cdr3_aa: CAISETGSYEQYF
clone_size: few
v_call: TRBV10-3
j_call: TRBJ2-7
d_call: NA

cdr3_nt: TGTGCCAGCAGTTTAAGGGATTACGAGCAGTACTTC
cdr3_aa: CASSLRDYEQYF
clone_size: NA
v_call: TRBV28
j_call: TRBJ2-7
d_call: NA

cdr3_nt: TGTGCCAGCAGGCCCCGGGACGACCGTGGAAACACCATATATTTT
cdr3_aa: CASRPRDDRGNTIYF
clone_size: NA
v_call: TRBV9
j_call: TRBJ1-3
d_call: NA

cdr3_nt: TGTGCCAGCAGCTTATTGAAGGCCAGGGGATATAGCAATCAGCCCCAGCATTTT
cdr3_aa: CASSLLKARGYSNQPQHF
clone_size: NA
v_call: TRBV7-3
j_call: TRBJ1-5
d_call: NA

cdr3_nt: TGTGCCAGCAGCACCAGGAATACGCAGTATTTT
cdr3_aa: CASSTRNTQYF
clone_size: NA
v_call: TRBV6-5
j_call: TRBJ2-3
d_call: NA

cdr3_nt: TGTGCCAGCAGGCCGGGACTAACCGGGGAGCTGTTTTTT
cdr3_aa: CASRPGLTGELFF
clone_size: once
v_call: TRBV5-4
j_call: TRBJ2-2
d_call: TRBD2

cdr3_nt: TGTGCCAGCAGCTCTGAGAGGGACACCGAGCAGTACTTC
cdr3_aa: CASSSERDTEQYF
clone_size: NA
v_call: TRBV11-2
j_call: TRBJ2-7
d_call: NA

cdr3_nt: TGTGCCAGCAGTCTACAGGGGGCAGGTGGAAACACCATATATTTT
cdr3_aa: CASSLQGAGGNTIYF
clone_size: NA
v_call: TRBV2
j_call: TRBJ1-3
d_call: TRBD1

cdr3_nt: TGTGCCAGCAGCAACCCCCAAGAGACCCAGTACTTC
cdr3_aa: CASSNPQETQYF
clone_size: NA
v_call: TRBV5-5
j_call: TRBJ2-5
d_call: NA

cdr3_nt: TGCGCCAGCAGCTTGGATTATACAGCCTACGAGCAGTACTTC
cdr3_aa: CASSLDYTAYEQYF
clone_size: NA
v_call: TRBV5-1
j_call: TRBJ2-7
d_call: NA

cdr3_nt: TGTGCCAGCAGCCCGAGGGACAGCTCCATCAACCCTTACGAGCAGTACTTC
cdr3_aa: CASSPRDSSINPYEQYF
clone_size: NA
v_call: TRBV7-2
j_call: TRBJ2-7
d_call: TRBD1

cdr3_nt: TGTGCCAGCAGCTTAGGGGTGAGCCACACTGAAGCTTTCTTT
cdr3_aa: CASSLGVSHTEAFF
clone_size: NA
v_call: TRBV7-2
j_call: TRBJ1-1
d_call: NA

cdr3_nt: TGTGCCAGCAGCTTCCTAGCATCTGAGCAGTTCTTC
cdr3_aa: CASSFLASEQFF
clone_size: NA
v_call: TRBV13
j_call: TRBJ2-1
d_call: NA

cdr3_nt: TGTGCCAGCAGCTCTCCGGGACTATCCTACAATGAGCAGTTCTTC
cdr3_aa: CASSSPGLSYNEQFF
clone_size: NA
v_call: TRBV11-3
j_call: TRBJ2-1
d_call: TRBD2

cdr3_nt: TGCGCCAGCAGCTTGGTGGAGGGACGGAATGAGCAGTTCTTC
cdr3_aa: CASSLVEGRNEQFF
clone_size: NA
v_call: TRBV5-1
j_call: TRBJ2-1
d_call: NA

cdr3_nt: TGTGCCATCACCCCAGGGGGGTCGTTCAATGAGCAGTTCTTC
cdr3_aa: CAITPGGSFNEQFF
clone_size: NA
v_call: TRBV10-3
j_call: TRBJ2-1
d_call: NA

cdr3_nt: TGTGCCAGCAGCTCCTGGAGAACCTCTGGAAACACCATATATTTT
cdr3_aa: CASSSWRTSGNTIYF
clone_size: once
v_call: TRBV5-8
j_call: TRBJ1-3
d_call: NA

cdr3_nt: TGTGCCAGCAGCTTAGGAGCGGGCTCCTACAATGAGCAGTTCTTC
cdr3_aa: CASSLGAGSYNEQFF
clone_size: NA
v_call: TRBV11-2
j_call: TRBJ2-1
d_call: NA

cdr3_nt: TGTGCCAGCAGCCCCCGGTGGGATCAGCCCCAGCATTTT
cdr3_aa: CASSPRWDQPQHF
clone_size: NA
v_call: TRBV14
j_call: TRBJ1-5
d_call: NA

cdr3_nt: TGTGCCAGTAGACTCTCCGGGGAAAGGGGGCCGCTCTATGGCTACACCTTC
cdr3_aa: CASRLSGERGPLYGYTF
clone_size: NA
v_call: TRBV19
j_call: TRBJ1-2
d_call: TRBD1

cdr3_nt: TGCGCCAGCAGCTTTCAGCGGTTCTCCTACGAGCAGTACTTC
cdr3_aa: CASSFQRFSYEQYF
clone_size: few
v_call: TRBV5-1
j_call: TRBJ2-7
d_call: NA

cdr3_nt: TGTGCCAGTAAGGGGGCGTCGGGAAACACCATATATTTT
cdr3_aa: CASKGASGNTIYF
clone_size: NA
v_call: TRBV19
j_call: TRBJ1-3
d_call: TRBD1

cdr3_nt: TGTGCCAGCACTTTGGCCGGATTAGGTGAAAAACTGTTTTTT
cdr3_aa: CASTLAGLGEKLFF
clone_size: NA
v_call: TRBV28
j_call: TRBJ1-4
d_call: NA